The 8 T cell receptor beta chains presented below share a single source sample, sequenced in a study of human T cells and chemical hapten exposure. The sample's time point: pre-sensitization, week 0. Stated treatment: therapeutic diphenylcyclopropenone sensitization with weekly scalp DPC. TCRdb recomputed calls from the RACE reads with MiXCR, one row per CDR3 protein. The sample consists of 300,000 to 450,000 distinct CDR3 sequences, about 5% of them appearing once. Specimen: whole blood, collected in connection with sensitization to the hapten diphenylcyclopropenone (DPC). These receptors were collected from a woman under 30 with alopecia areata. Some clones in this sample may be carry-over from other donors' samples.

The rearrangement links TRBV13 to TRBJ1-4; D is possibly TRBD1 (5 bases). Trimming stripped 6 bases from V and 3 bases from J, with 11 bases between. This CDR3 has 14 residues. The germline V gene encodes CDR1 PRHDT and CDR2 FYEKMQ (reference sequence). The CDR3 is CASSWGGANEKLFF. CDR3 DNA: TGTGCCAGCAGTTGGGGAGGGGCTAATGAAAAACTGTTTTTT.

The sample holds a few counts of this clonotype. The CDR3: CASSQQAGGYTF. The CDR3 DNA follows: TGCGCCAGCAGCCAACAGGCTGGAGGCTACACCTTC. This chain connects TRBV4-1 to TRBJ1-2; D is ambiguous. Germline CDR1 is MGHRA and CDR2 is YSYEKL. Trimming cost V 2 bases and J 8 bases, with 9 bases left between them. CDR3 length equals 12 residues.

The table lists this clonotype with many counts. The chain has TRBV2 and TRBJ1-5; no clear D. Deletions cut 4 bases from V and 6 bases from J, with 10 bases between. CDR1 SNHLY and CDR2 FYNNEI come from the germline V gene. The CDR3 contains 13 residues. The CDR3 DNA reads as TGTGCCAGCAGTGGACTGCCCGGTCAGCCCCAGCATTTT. This encodes CASSGLPGQPQHF.

This clonotype was seen a few times. The chain recombines TRBV7-2 with TRBJ2-3; 7 bases are a match to TRBD1. Germline V gives CDR1 SGHTA, CDR2 FQGNSA. Trimming removed 4 bases from V and 4 bases from J; junction bases left unmatched: 8. This CDR3 spans 15 amino acids. The CDR3 region is CASSSTTGFADTQYF. The DNA of the CDR3 is TGTGCCAGCAGCTCGACGACAGGGTTCGCAGATACGCAGTATTTT. The full variable domain, rest sourced from reference TRBV7-2 and TRBJ2-3, is GAGVSQSPSNKVTEKGKDVELRCDPISGHTALYWYRQSLGQGLEFLIYFQGNSAPDKSGLPSDRFSAERTGGSVSTLTIQRTQQEDSAVYLCASSSTTGFADTQYFGPGTRLTVL.

The rearrangement uses TRBV20-1 and TRBJ1-5; D ambiguous. The CDR3 has 19 residues. Per the germline V gene, CDR1 is DFQATT and CDR2 is SNEGSKA (reference sequence). The V end was cut by 3 bases, the J end by 3 bases, with 27 bases between. DNA of the CDR3: TGCAGTGCTAGGAGCCCATTGAGGTTCAGAGACCCTTACAATCAGCCCCAGCATTTT. This sequence encodes CSARSPLRFRDPYNQPQHF.

There are many counts of this clonotype. The chain has TRBV2 and TRBJ2-7; D is undetermined. This CDR3 spans 11 amino acids. V lost 6 bases and J 2 bases, leaving 5 bases between the germline ends. Germline V gives CDR1 SNHLY, CDR2 FYNNEI. CDR3: CASSPTYEQYF. For the CDR3, the DNA is TGTGCCAGCAGCCCCACCTACGAGCAGTACTTC.

This clonotype showed up many times. V usage is TRBV9 and J usage is TRBJ1-1; tentative D call: TRBD1 (5 bases). This CDR3 is built from 13 residues. Trimming left V 5 bases short and J 3 bases short, with 11 bases between. Looked up from germline, CDR1 is SGDLS and CDR2 is YYNGEE. CDR3 DNA: TGTGCCAGCAGGGGACCTCCCCACACTGAAGCTTTCTTT. Translation gives CASRGPPHTEAFF.

This clonotype was counted between two and nine times. V is TRBV4-2 and J is TRBJ2-5; the D is unclear. CDR1 is LGHNA, CDR2 YNFKEQ, per germline. The CDR3 covers 15 residues. Trimming took off 0 bases at V and 4 bases at J, with 12 bases between the two ends. The CDR3 region is CASSQDNSFRETQYF. The CDR3, as DNA: TGTGCCAGCAGCCAAGATAACAGTTTTCGAGAGACCCAGTACTTC.